The rows below give T cell receptor beta chains drawn from one sample of a study of blood T cell repertoires in COVID-19. The method was immunoSEQ multiplex PCR; TCRdb's version includes in-frame clones alone and lacks a portion of them. The data hold hundreds of thousands of clones, with under 85% observed a single time. The sequencing sample was made of peripheral blood. These receptor sequences come from a woman aged 25 to 45 with COVID-19, enrolled during active disease. Each CDR3 is given with its conserved first and last residue. The D gene is left open where the match is weak.

v_gene,j_gene,d_gene,CDR3aa,CDR3nt
TRBV3-1/TRBV3-2,TRBJ1-5,-,CASSQQGYQPQHF,TGTGCCAGCAGCCAACAGGGCTATCAGCCCCAGCATTTT
TRBV14,TRBJ2-2,-,CASSPWGPNTGELFF,TGTGCCAGCAGCCCCTGGGGGCCGAACACCGGGGAGCTGTTTTTT
TRBV7-3,TRBJ2-3,TRBD1,CASTDPKPGTGAADTQYF,TGTGCCAGCACCGACCCCAAGCCCGGGACAGGGGCGGCAGATACGCAGTATTTT
TRBV9,TRBJ2-7,TRBD2,CASNLAGGFHEQYF,TGTGCCAGCAACCTAGCGGGAGGTTTCCACGAGCAGTACTTC
TRBV7-2,TRBJ2-3,TRBD2,CASSRPPRLAGVIDTQYF,TGTGCCAGCAGCCGGCCCCCCCGACTAGCGGGGGTGATAGATACGCAGTATTTT
TRBV7-3,TRBJ2-3,-,CASSLSGLRDTQYF,TGTGCCAGCAGCTTATCAGGATTACGGGATACGCAGTATTTT
TRBV19,TRBJ1-2,-,CASRVDKGEPPNYGYTF,TGTGCCAGTCGAGTGGACAAGGGGGAGCCACCAAACTATGGCTACACCTTC
TRBV10-3,TRBJ2-3,TRBD2,CAISDWTRSTDTQYF,TGTGCCATCAGTGATTGGACTAGAAGCACAGATACGCAGTATTTT
TRBV6-2/TRBV6-3,TRBJ1-4,-,CASSYDGLGLFF,TGTGCCAGCAGTTACGACGGGTTGGGACTGTTTTTT
TRBV5-4,TRBJ1-2,TRBD1,CASSFRGQQINYGYTF,TGTGCCAGCAGCTTTAGGGGACAGCAGATAAACTATGGCTACACCTTC
TRBV10-3,TRBJ2-1,TRBD1,CAISPDRGPYNEQFF,TGTGCCATCAGCCCGGACAGGGGACCCTACAATGAGCAGTTCTTC